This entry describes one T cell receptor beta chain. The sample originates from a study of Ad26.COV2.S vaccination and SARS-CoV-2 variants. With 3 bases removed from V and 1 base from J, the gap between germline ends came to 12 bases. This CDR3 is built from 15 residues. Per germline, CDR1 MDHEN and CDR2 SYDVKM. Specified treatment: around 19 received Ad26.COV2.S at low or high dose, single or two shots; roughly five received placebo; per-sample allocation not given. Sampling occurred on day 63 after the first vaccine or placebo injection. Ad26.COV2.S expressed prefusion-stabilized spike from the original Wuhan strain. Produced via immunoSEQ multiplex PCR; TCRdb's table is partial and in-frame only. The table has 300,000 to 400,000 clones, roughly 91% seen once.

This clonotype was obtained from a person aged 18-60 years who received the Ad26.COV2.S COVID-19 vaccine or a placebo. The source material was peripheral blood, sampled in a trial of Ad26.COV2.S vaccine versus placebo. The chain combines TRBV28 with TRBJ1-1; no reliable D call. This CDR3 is CASSFATRRNTEAFF. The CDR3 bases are TGTGCCAGCAGTTTCGCGACCAGAAGGAACACTGAAGCTTTCTTT. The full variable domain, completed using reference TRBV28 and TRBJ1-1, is DVKVTQSSRYLVKRTGEKVFLECVQDMDHENMFWYRQDPGLGLRLIYFSYDVKMKEKGDIPEGYSVSREKKERFSLILESASTNQTSMYLCASSFATRRNTEAFFGQGTRLTVV.